This is a list of T cell receptor beta chains from one sample in a study of shared clonotypes between healthy human individuals. Assay: immunoSEQ multiplex PCR; the TCRdb copy retains only in-frame clones and omits some. In the table there are 850,000 to 1,100,000 clones, 70% to 80% of which are singletons. Sequenced sample: memory CD4+ T cells from PBMCs. Receptors were obtained from a man between 18 and 29 years old in good health. Some clones in this sample may be carry-over from other donors' samples. The CDR3 runs from the conserved cysteine through the conserved F or W. The D gene is left open where the match is weak. A clone size is listed for some rows: how often the clone was seen (once, few, many), or a class if it is expanded.

D	size	J	length	V	DNA	CDR3
NA	NA	TRBJ2-3	14	TRBV9	TGTGCCAGCAGCGTACTTAGCGGCACAGATACGCAGTATTTT	CASSVLSGTDTQYF
NA	NA	TRBJ2-5	14	TRBV28	TGTGCCAGCAGTCTAGACCCGCTCGGGGAGACCCAGTACTTC	CASSLDPLGETQYF
NA	NA	TRBJ2-5	14	TRBV5-1	TGCGCCAGCAGCTGGACAGTTTCCGGAGAAACCCAGTACTTC	CASSWTVSGETQYF
TRBD1	NA	TRBJ2-3	13	TRBV28	TGTGCCAGCAGTACTGAACACAGGGGTACGCAGTATTTT	CASSTEHRGTQYF
NA	once	TRBJ1-2	11	TRBV10-3	TGTGCCATCAGCCAATTTGATGGCTACACCTTC	CAISQFDGYTF
NA	NA	TRBJ1-5	16	TRBV28	TGTGCCAGCAGACTAGGGGGATGGGATAGCAATCAGCCCCAGCATTTT	CASRLGGWDSNQPQHF
TRBD1	NA	TRBJ1-2	17	TRBV4-1	TGCGCCAGCAGCCGGCAGGGGGCGAGGTACCCCAACTATGGCTACACCTTC	CASSRQGARYPNYGYTF
TRBD2	NA	TRBJ2-3	16	TRBV11-3	TGTGCCAGCAGCTACGGACTAGCGGGAACAGCAGATACGCAGTATTTT	CASSYGLAGTADTQYF
TRBD1	NA	TRBJ2-7	14	TRBV5-1	TGCGCCAGCAGCCCGGGGACAGGGGTCTACGAGCAGTACTTC	CASSPGTGVYEQYF
TRBD1	NA	TRBJ1-3	15	TRBV5-1	TGCGCCAGCGGGACGACAGGGTTATCTGGAAACACCATATATTTT	CASGTTGLSGNTIYF
NA	NA	TRBJ1-5	15	TRBV19	TGTGCCAGTAGTATAGTTCCCGGGATCTATCAGCCCCAGCATTTT	CASSIVPGIYQPQHF
NA	NA	TRBJ2-4	14	TRBV2	TGTGCCAGCAGTGATCAGCGGGTAAAAAACATTCAGTACTTC	CASSDQRVKNIQYF
TRBD1	few	TRBJ1-5	14	TRBV2	TGTGCCAGCAGTGGACAGGGTAGCAATCAGCCCCAGCATTTT	CASSGQGSNQPQHF
NA	few	TRBJ1-5	15	TRBV2	TGTGCCAGCAGTGAAGGGCGCAGGGTAGATCAGCCCCAGCATTTT	CASSEGRRVDQPQHF
NA	NA	TRBJ1-3	15	TRBV18	TGTGCCAGCTCACCCCCATCGGGGAGCGGAAACACCATATATTTT	CASSPPSGSGNTIYF
NA	NA	TRBJ2-2	16	TRBV5-1	TGCGCCAGCAGCCTAAGTTGGGCCGCGAACACCGGGGAGCTGTTTTTT	CASSLSWAANTGELFF
NA	once	TRBJ2-2	16	TRBV9	TGTGCCAGCAGTGTTTCGGTCGGGGGGAACACCGGGGAGCTGTTTTTT	CASSVSVGGNTGELFF
NA	NA	TRBJ1-1	13	TRBV19	TGTGCCAGTCGCTGGGCAGGGAACACTGAAGCTTTCTTT	CASRWAGNTEAFF
NA	once	TRBJ2-1	14	TRBV6-5	TGTGCCAGCAGTCCGGACAGCTCCTACAATGAGCAGTTCTTC	CASSPDSSYNEQFF
NA	NA	TRBJ2-3	16	TRBV21-1	TGTGCCAGCAGCCAATTGACTAGCGGGGCCACAGATACGCAGTATTTT	CASSQLTSGATDTQYF
NA	NA	TRBJ1-5	14	TRBV6-1	TGTGCCAGCAGTAGTACAGGGCCCAATCAGCCCCAGCATTTT	CASSSTGPNQPQHF
NA	NA	TRBJ2-1	15	TRBV27	TGTGCCAGCAGCTCACTTCGGCTTACCTACAATGAGCAGTTCTTC	CASSSLRLTYNEQFF
TRBD1	NA	TRBJ2-7	15	TRBV5-1	TGCGCCAGCAGCCCAGATCGGGACAGGGTCTACGAGCAGTACTTC	CASSPDRDRVYEQYF
NA	NA	TRBJ1-2	12	TRBV28	TGTGCCAGCAGTTTAAAGGCCTATGGCTACACCTTC	CASSLKAYGYTF
NA	many	TRBJ1-5	13	TRBV2	TGTGCCAGCAGGGGGACCGGCAATCAGCCCCAGCATTTT	CASRGTGNQPQHF
NA	many	TRBJ1-2	14	TRBV5-4	TGTGCCATCCGTAGGCCAGGGGTTAACTATGGCTACACCTTC	CAIRRPGVNYGYTF
TRBD2	NA	TRBJ2-1	15	TRBV7-2	TGTGCCAGCAACCACCCGGGGACTAGCGGGAATGAGCAGTTCTTC	CASNHPGTSGNEQFF
NA	NA	TRBJ1-2	15	TRBV5-1	TGCGCCAGCAGCTTGGTGGGTCAGGTTAGCTATGGCTACACCTTC	CASSLVGQVSYGYTF
NA	NA	TRBJ2-3	14	TRBV6-5	TGTGCCAGCAGAGACAGGACCCCACAAGATACGCAGTATTTT	CASRDRTPQDTQYF
NA	NA	TRBJ2-7	14	TRBV11-2	TGTGCCAGCAGCGGCCGTGGGGACCCGCTCGAGCAGTACTTC	CASSGRGDPLEQYF
NA	NA	TRBJ1-3	12	TRBV27	TGTGCCCCGCGTGACAGCGGAAACACCATATATTTT	CAPRDSGNTIYF